The rows below give T cell receptor beta chains drawn from one sample of a study of tumor-infiltrating lymphocytes in primary liver carcinoma. TCRdb reprocessed the multiplex PCR reads with MiXCR, giving one entry per CDR3 protein. The profile shows about 310,000 distinct CDR3 sequences, over 55% of them singletons. The sample comprised peripheral blood. The receptor source for this set is a man aged 40-55 years with primary liver carcinoma and hepatitis B virus infection. Each CDR3 is given with its conserved first and last residue. The order of the fields is D gene, J gene, V gene, clone size, CDR3 DNA, CDR3 protein. The D gene is left open where the match is weak. The size field is filled for only some rows; it gives once, few, many or a size class.

>.|TRBJ1-2|TRBV5-6|.
TGTGACAGCAGCTTGACTGCAACTAACTATGGCTACGCCTTC
CDSSLTATNYGYAF
>TRBD2|TRBJ2-5|TRBV28|.
TGTGCCAGCAGTTCCCCCGGGACTAGAGAAGAGACCCAGTACTTC
CASSSPGTREETQYF
>.|TRBJ2-2|TRBV12-3/TRBV12-4|.
TGTGCCAGCAGTTTAGCGGGAGGCAGGGAGCTGCTTTTT
CASSLAGGRELLF
>TRBD2|TRBJ2-1|TRBV11-2|.
TGTGCCAGCACCTTAGGTGGGGGGGGTTTTGGGCAGTTCTTC
CASTLGGGGFGQFF
>TRBD1|TRBJ1-1|TRBV6-5|.
TGTGCCAGCACCGCCCGTGGACAGGGGGCGGCTGAAGCTTTCTTT
CASTARGQGAAEAFF
>.|TRBJ1-6|TRBV5-1|once
TGCGCCAGCAGCTTGGATCAGTCGGCTCCCCTCCACTTT
CASSLDQSAPLHF
>TRBD2|TRBJ2-7|TRBV5-4|few
TGTGCCAGCAGCTTGGAGGCGGGAGGGCGGGAGCAGTACTTC
CASSLEAGGREQYF
>TRBD1|TRBJ2-1|TRBV2|.
TGTGCCAGCAGGATCCACGACAGGGGTCAGTCCGATGAGCAGTTCTTC
CASRIHDRGQSDEQFF
>TRBD1|TRBJ2-7|TRBV20-1|.
TGCAGTGCCAACCCGAGGGACAGGGGCCTTTTCTACGAGCAGTACTTC
CSANPRDRGLFYEQYF
>TRBD1|TRBJ2-2|TRBV6-5|once
TGTGCCAGCAGTGACAGGGGGCTGAACACCGGGGAGCTGTTTTTC
CASSDRGLNTGELFF